These 13 T cell receptor beta chains were all obtained from the same sample, sequenced in a study of shared clonotypes between healthy human individuals (dated by TCRdb to 2019 to 2021). The method was the immunoSEQ multiplex PCR assay. TCRdb provides this immuneACCESS table in a form limited to in-frame rearrangements. Some clones are lacking; in checked studies, under half of them reflect an unresolved V gene, and why the rest are absent is not known. Within this sample are approximately 2.3 million clones, with 93% of them counted one time only. The ten most abundant clones make up about 0.39% of the sample. Sample: naive CD4+ T cells from PBMCs. Read against the paper, the sample's cell subset or site label means: CD45RA+ positively selected. The receptors were sampled from a man in his late teens or twenties in good health. Some clones in this sample may be carry-over from other donors' samples.

The V gene is TRBV5-6, the J gene TRBJ1-5; D uncertain. The CDR3 spans 14 residues. The germline V gene encodes CDR1 SGHDT and CDR2 YYEEEE. V lost 3 bases, J lost 2 bases, and 9 bases lay in between. The CDR3 spells CASSSSSRNQPQHF. CDR3 nucleotides: TGTGCCAGCAGCTCTAGTTCCCGCAATCAGCCCCAGCATTTT.

This chain joins TRBV25-1 and TRBJ1-4, with 7 bases that match TRBD1. In germline, CDR1 is MGHDK, CDR2 SYGVNS. This CDR3 is 17 amino acids long. J gave up 7 bases and V 4 bases, and 15 bases lay outside the gene matches. CDR3 DNA sequence: TGTGCCAGCAGTGGGACAGGTGGCCCCAGTGAGCGTGAAAAACTGTTTTTT. Amino acids: CASSGTGGPSEREKLFF.

Only one count was recorded for this clone. The rearrangement links TRBV28 to TRBJ2-3, with 7 bases lining up with TRBD1. The V gene end was trimmed by 6 bases and the J gene end by 4 bases; junction bases not matched to a gene: 19. CDR1 and CDR2 from the germline V gene are MDHEN and SYDVKM. This CDR3 contains 18 residues. The CDR3 DNA reads TGTGCCAGCAGCCTAGAGGGGCTGACAGGGAATAGGCCAGATACGCAGTATTTT. It yields the protein CASSLEGLTGNRPDTQYF.

The rearrangement joins TRBV18 to TRBJ2-6; the D gene is possibly TRBD1 (6 bases). Trimming left V 4 bases short and J 0 bases short, with 13 bases between. The CDR3 has 17 residues. From germline, CDR1 is KGHSH and CDR2 LQKENI. The CDR3 nucleotides read TGTGCCAGCTCACATGACAGGCTTGGCTCTGGGGCCAACGTCCTGACTTTC. This sequence encodes CASSHDRLGSGANVLTF.

CDR3 residues: CASSLAGGGRPAFF. The CDR3, as DNA: TGTGCCAGCAGTTTGGCGGGTGGGGGGCGCCCCGCGTTCTTC. V and J are TRBV28 and TRBJ2-1, with D possibly being TRBD1 or TRBD2 (6 bases each). V was clipped by 3 bases and J by 15 bases, with 21 bases between them. From germline, CDR1 is MDHEN and CDR2 SYDVKM. The CDR3 sequence is 14 residues long. The whole variable domain, filled in from reference TRBV28 and TRBJ2-1, reads DVKVTQSSRYLVKRTGEKVFLECVQDMDHENMFWYRQDPGLGLRLIYFSYDVKMKEKGDIPEGYSVSREKKERFSLILESASTNQTSMYLCASSLAGGGRPAFFGPGTRLTVL.

This clone was counted a single time. This rearrangement joins TRBV29-1 to TRBJ2-1; D may be TRBD1 or TRBD2 (5 bases each). This CDR3 is 14 amino acids long. V gave up 6 bases and J gave up 10 bases, with 22 bases separating them. The germline CDR1 and CDR2 sequences are SQVTM and ANQGSEA. This chain's CDR3 is CSVAARGPFEEQFF. In DNA form, the CDR3 reads TGCAGCGTGGCTGCCCGGGGCCCCTTCGAGGAGCAGTTCTTC.

The chain has TRBV2 and TRBJ2-3; possibly TRBD2 for D (5 bases). The CDR3 consists of 14 residues. Germline CDR1 reads SNHLY; CDR2 reads FYNNEI. V lost 5 bases, J lost 4 bases, and 13 bases lay in between. The CDR3 bases are TGTGCCAGCAGTCGGATCGCCGGGGCAGATACGCAGTATTTT. This encodes CASSRIAGADTQYF.

The J gene is TRBJ2-3, the V gene TRBV5-1; the D gene is possibly TRBD2 (7 bases). The V and J ends lost 4 bases and 4 bases respectively, with 22 bases between them. The CDR3 sequence is 17 residues long. CDR1 and CDR2 from the germline V gene are SGHRS and YFSETQ. CDR3 coding DNA: TGCGCCAGCAGCCCCGGTGGGGGCGGGAGAGGGGCAGATACGCAGTATTTT. Translating gives CASSPGGGGRGADTQYF.

The genes are TRBV4-3 and TRBJ2-3; D may be TRBD1 (6 bases). Germline CDR1 and CDR2: LGHNA and YSLEER. The CDR3 has 13 residues. V was cut by 4 bases and J by 6 bases, with 11 bases left in between. The CDR3 loop is CASSLSRGDTQYF. The DNA for the CDR3 is TGCGCCAGCAGCCTAAGCAGGGGTGATACGCAGTATTTT.

This chain joins TRBV5-1 and TRBJ2-1; D may correspond to TRBD1 or TRBD2 (5 bases each). Germline lookup yields CDR1 SGHRS and CDR2 YFSETQ. This CDR3 is 18 amino acids long. The V end lost 4 bases, the J end lost 8 bases, and 28 bases lay between the germline ends. CDR3 region: CASSPYLRQSRGIDEQFF. CDR3 coding DNA: TGCGCCAGCAGCCCTTACCTCCGACAGTCCCGGGGAATCGATGAGCAGTTCTTC.

A word on this clone: The identical CDR3 is also encoded by other nucleotide sequences in the sample. This chain connects TRBV9 to TRBJ1-1; D not resolved. The CDR3 sequence is 14 residues long. The germline CDR1 and CDR2 sequences are SGDLS and YYNGEE. Trimming stripped 0 bases from V and 3 bases from J, with 9 bases between. The CDR3 DNA follows: TGTGCCAGCAGCGTAGTGGGCGGAGACACTGAAGCTTTCTTT. Translating gives CASSVVGGDTEAFF.

The chain combines TRBV5-4 with TRBJ2-1; D is possibly TRBD2 (6 bases). Trimming removed 4 bases at V and 0 bases at J, with 8 bases between. This CDR3 spans 14 amino acids. The germline CDR1 and CDR2 sequences are SGHNT and YYREEE (reference sequence). CDR3 bases: TGTGCCAGCAGCAGGCGGGGCTCCTACAATGAGCAGTTCTTC. Translating it yields CASSRRGSYNEQFF.

This chain uses TRBV5-4 with TRBJ2-1; the D gene could be TRBD1 or TRBD2 (5 bases each). The CDR3 runs to 13 residues. Germline assignment: CDR1 SGHNT and CDR2 YYREEE (reference sequence). With 4 bases removed from V and 8 bases from J, the gap between germline ends came to 13 bases. For the CDR3, the DNA is TGTGCCAGCAGCATGCCTCGGGACCATGAGCAGTTCTTC. Its translation: CASSMPRDHEQFF.